This T cell receptor (beta chain) was observed in a study of cytomegalovirus exposure and HLA in healthy donors. Findings and caveats of the study: The classifier was said to identify cytomegalovirus status with high specificity and sensitivity. In the roughly 130 validation repertoires, a later analysis found that first-cohort TCR clusters tended to co-occur.

Clones were read by immunoSEQ multiplex PCR, and TCRdb kept only the in-frame ones, dropping some. The sample lists approximately 160,000 clones, around 92% seen once, with around 10% in the top ten. This CDR3 region has 15 residues. Germline V gene sequence: CDR1 SGHDT, CDR2 YYEEEE. The J segment lost 4 bases and the V segment lost 0 bases, leaving 5 bases of the junction unmatched. As regards this clone: Its specificity is not known.

Sequencing was done on a sample of PBMCs. The chain uses TRBV5-6 and TRBJ2-5; 8 nucleotides agree with TRBD2. The sequence came from a woman between 18 and 30 years old in good health and CMV-seropositive. CDR3 sequence: CASSLDGRAGETQYF. CDR3 coding DNA: TGTGCCAGCAGCTTGGACGGGAGGGCCGGAGAGACCCAGTACTTC.